This T cell receptor (beta chain) was obtained from a study of T cell responses to AZD1222 COVID-19 vaccine. Study at large: Second-dose intervals of approximately 4 or approximately 12 weeks were pooled.

With respect to this clone: Its antigen is currently unknown.

V was pared by 2 bases and J by 7 bases, with 11 bases of the junction left unmatched. CDR1 and CDR2 (germline): MDHEN, SYDVKM. The CDR3 loop spans 15 amino acids. The protocol was immunoSEQ multiplex PCR, while the TCRdb copy is restricted to in-frame clones and leaves out a portion. The sample carries just over 60,000 clones, approximately 80% recorded once. Study-level points and caveats: Repertoire sampling was restricted to post-peak T cell response timepoints. Donors were chiefly white British, with a greater number of females, and clonal diversity was perhaps underestimated.

This clonotype was obtained from an adult in good health. The chain couples TRBV28 to TRBJ2-7; 7 bases align to TRBD1. The sample here was peripheral blood, taken on day 0 of AZD1222 vaccination. DNA for the CDR3: TGTGCCAGCAGTTTAGACCCGGACAGGTCGGGGGAGCAGTACTTC. This translates into CASSLDPDRSGEQYF.